This T cell receptor beta chain stems from a study of blood T cell repertoires in COVID-19. CDR1 and CDR2 (germline): SGHKS, YYEKEE (reference sequence). The length of the CDR3 is 16 residues. V was clipped by 4 bases and J by 0 bases; unmatched bases: 5. Method: immunoSEQ multiplex PCR; TCRdb's copy keeps in-frame clones and lacks some. The sample has some 200,000 clones; 70% to 85% are singletons. Enrollees, about 18 to 89 years old, lived in roughly 24 US areas. Researchers sorted participants into cohorts using their self-reported clinical history. The rearrangement joins TRBV5-5 to TRBJ2-1, with TRBD2 matching 9 bases. Sample: PBMCs or T cells enriched from blood (not recorded which). The clonotype comes from a woman in her 40s with acute COVID-19. The CDR3 is CASSRSGSSSYNEQFF. The CDR3 DNA reads as TGTGCCAGCAGCCGTAGCGGGAGTTCCTCCTACAATGAGCAGTTCTTC.